One and the same sample provided the 17 T cell receptor beta chains below, sequenced in a study of type 1 regulatory T cells. TCRdb itself ran the reads through MiXCR, one entry per CDR3 protein. Of around 88,000 distinct CDR3 sequences in the sample, around a third were seen once. Sequenced: CD4+ T cells, either the whole sample or a sorted fraction (not recorded which). These receptors were taken from a human donor in good health.

The chain has TRBV4-2 and TRBJ2-3; 14 nucleotides match TRBD2. The CDR3 spans 16 residues. CDR1 is LGHNA and CDR2 is YNFKEQ in the germline V gene. The V gene end was trimmed by 1 base and the J gene end by 3 bases; junction bases not matched to a gene: 0. The CDR3 nucleotides read TGTGCCAGCAGCCAAGGGACTAGCGGGGGGACAGATACGCAGTATTTT. This gives the protein CASSQGTSGGTDTQYF.

This clonotype was counted a few times. The chain recombines TRBV7-6 with TRBJ2-2; D remains ambiguous. Trimming stripped 5 bases from V and 6 bases from J, with 16 bases between. The germline CDR1 and CDR2 sequences are SGHVS and FNYEAQ. There are 15 residues in the CDR3. The CDR3: CASSPRMLYSGELFF. The CDR3 DNA reads as TGTGCCAGCAGCCCACGGATGCTGTACTCCGGGGAGCTGTTTTTT.

V is TRBV20-1 and J is TRBJ2-2, with D maybe TRBD2 (6 bases). The CDR3 totals 14 residues. Deletions cut 6 bases from V and 3 bases from J, with 14 bases between. Germline values: CDR1 DFQATT, CDR2 SNEGSKA (reference sequence). CDR3 nucleotide sequence: TGCAGTGCCCCTCGGGAGAGGGACACCGGGGAGCTGTTTTTT. This gives the protein CSAPRERDTGELFF.

The chain couples TRBV20-1 to TRBJ2-2, with a weak D call TRBD2 (5 bases). The CDR3 is made up of 15 amino acids. CDR1 and CDR2 (germline): DFQATT, SNEGSKA (reference sequence). The V and J ends lost 2 bases and 1 base respectively, with 11 bases between them. CDR3 nucleotide sequence: TGCAGTGCTAGAAGTCGCGGGTTGAACACCGGGGAGCTGTTTTTT. It codes for CSARSRGLNTGELFF.

The V call is TRBV6-2 or TRBV6-3, the J call TRBJ2-1; D is undetermined. This CDR3 has 12 residues. The germline gives CDR1 MNHEY, CDR2 SVGEGT. V was trimmed by 2 bases and J by 9 bases, leaving 8 bases between them. The CDR3 reads CASSYLRIEQFF. The CDR3 DNA follows: TGTGCCAGCAGTTACCTTCGGATTGAGCAGTTCTTC.

The chain recombines TRBV20-1 with TRBJ1-6, with 7 bases lining up with TRBD1. V was clipped by 0 bases and J by 6 bases; unmatched bases: 5. The CDR3 sequence is 15 residues long. CDR1 and CDR2 (germline): DFQATT, SNEGSKA (reference sequence). The CDR3 region has the DNA TGCAGTGCTAGAGAGGGGCAGGGGGGTAATTCACCCCTCCACTTT. It encodes CSAREGQGGNSPLHF.

V gene TRBV14 combines with J gene TRBJ2-3; 10 bases align to TRBD2. The CDR3 contains 15 residues. V was clipped by 0 bases and J by 5 bases; unmatched bases: 2. Germline loops: CDR1 SGHDN, CDR2 FVKESK. As DNA, the CDR3 is TGTGCCAGCAGCCAAGATAGGACTAGCGGAGATACGCAGTATTTT. Translation gives CASSQDRTSGDTQYF.

The gene calls are TRBV11-1 and TRBJ2-3; 11 bases align to TRBD2. CDR1 and CDR2 from the germline V gene are SGHAT and FQDESV (reference sequence). The CDR3 contains 17 residues. V dropped 8 bases and J dropped 0; count of bases not matched to a gene: 10. CDR3 nucleotides: TGTGCCAGCGCATGGACTAGCGGGCGTCTAAGCACAGATACGCAGTATTTT. This gives the protein CASAWTSGRLSTDTQYF.

The chain carries TRBV5-1 and TRBJ1-1; tentatively, D is TRBD1 (6 bases). The V gene lost 5 bases and the J gene lost 4 bases, with 18 bases spanning the gap. The CDR3 runs 15 residues. Germline V lookup: CDR1 SGHRS, CDR2 YFSETQ. This CDR3 reads CASRSSEGGVTEAFF. The CDR3 region has the DNA TGCGCCAGCAGGTCGTCTGAGGGGGGCGTCACTGAAGCTTTCTTT.

At least ten counts were recorded for this clonotype. The J gene is TRBJ1-1, the V gene TRBV3-1; D uncertain. This CDR3 contains 15 residues. Germline V gives CDR1 LGHDT, CDR2 YNNKEL (reference sequence). Trimming shortened V by 0 bases and J by 2 bases, and 10 bases separated the two germline ends. CDR3 nucleotide sequence: TGTGCCAGCAGCCAAGATCAGTGGGGTAACACTGAAGCTTTCTTT. Translating it yields CASSQDQWGNTEAFF.

On this clonotype itself: The junction does not match germline at one end; this may be a read error. CDR3 in amino acids: CASSLGTGVFENQYF. In DNA, the CDR3 is TGTGCCAGCAGCTTAGGGACAGGGGTTTTCGAGAACCAGTACTTC. This rearrangement joins TRBV7-3 to TRBJ2-5; the match to TRBD1 covers 10 bases. Germline lookup yields CDR1 SGHTA and CDR2 FQGTGA. The CDR3 contains 15 residues. Based on the CDR3 plus reference TRBV7-3 and TRBJ2-5, the full variable domain is GAGVSQTPSNKVTEKGKYVELRCDPISGHTALYWYRQSLGQGPEFLIYFQGTGAADDSGLPNDRFFAVRPEGSVSTLKIQRTERGDSAVYLCASSLGTGVFENQYFGPGTRLLVL.

The chain has TRBV12-3 or TRBV12-4 and TRBJ1-5, with D maybe TRBD1 (6 bases). The V gene lost 5 bases and the J gene lost 3 bases, with 14 bases spanning the gap. This CDR3 comprises 15 residues. The CDR3 DNA reads TGTGCCAGCAGTCGAGCGGACAGAAACAATCAGCCCCAGCATTTT. Protein sequence: CASSRADRNNQPQHF.

J is TRBJ2-3 and V is TRBV29-1; TRBD2 matches at 12 bases. CDR3 length equals 14 residues. The V and J ends lost 2 bases and 4 bases, in that order; junction bases with no gene match: 1. Germline loops: CDR1 SQVTM, CDR2 ANQGSEA. Here the CDR3 DNA reads TGCAGCGTTGAAACTAGCGGGAGGTCAGATACGCAGTATTTT. It encodes CSVETSGRSDTQYF.

A word on this clonotype: At one end the junction does not follow the germline gene, possibly because of a read error. The CDR3 region is CASTDSGVTYNEQIF. CDR3 coding DNA: TGCGCCAGCACCGACAGCGGGGTTACCTACAATGAGCAGATCTTC. The chain has TRBV5-1 and TRBJ2-1; 7 positions agree with TRBD2. The CDR3 runs to 15 residues. Germline V CDR1 and CDR2: SGHRS, YFSETQ.

The rearrangement joins TRBV5-5 to TRBJ2-3; TRBD2 agrees at 9 bases. The CDR3 contains 16 residues. Germline V gene lookup returns CDR1 SGHKS and CDR2 YYEKEE (reference sequence). V was pared by 5 bases and J by 5 bases, with 12 bases of the junction left unmatched. CDR3 DNA: TGTGCCAGCAGTCGAGGTGCGGGAGGGCCAATAGATACGCAGTATTTT. Residues: CASSRGAGGPIDTQYF.

As to this clonotype: This CDR3 fails to terminate in the conserved phenylalanine or tryptophan, so it likely reflects a read error. The rearrangement links TRBV5-1 to TRBJ2-1; the match to TRBD2 covers 13 bases. J was trimmed by 0 bases and V by 0 bases; bases with no gene match: 12. CDR3 size: 21 residues. Germline loops: CDR1 SGHRS, CDR2 YFSETQ. The CDR3 loop reads CASSLARRTSGSFISYNEQFI. The CDR3, as DNA: TGCGCCAGCAGCTTGGCCCGAAGGACTAGCGGGAGCTTCATCTCCTACAATGAGCAGTTCATC.

This clonotype was picked up a small number of times. The chain uses TRBV7-9 and TRBJ2-7; D is perhaps TRBD2 (6 bases). V lost 2 bases and J 6 bases, leaving 14 bases between the germline ends. The CDR3 is made up of 14 amino acids. CDR1 is SEHNR, CDR2 FQNEAQ, per germline (reference sequence). CDR3 amino acids: CASSLYVGGGEQYF. CDR3 in DNA: TGTGCCAGCAGCTTATATGTTGGGGGAGGCGAGCAGTACTTC.